This TCR beta chain comes out of a study of blood T cell repertoires in COVID-19. Study as a whole: Some COVID-19 samples were acute and others convalescent; all came from the United States, Italy and Spain.

Trimming stripped 0 bases from V and 0 bases from J, with 14 bases between. CDR3 length: 16 residues. Germline V gene data show CDR1 as GTSNPN and CDR2 as SVGIG (reference sequence). As processed by the authors: Researchers report that nucleated cell counts were estimated from reference gene primer amplification. Method: immunoSEQ multiplex PCR; TCRdb's copy keeps in-frame clones and lacks some. That table is the source of V, J and clone size, and D and trimming were worked out from the DNA. Seen here are 200,000 to 250,000 clones, about 90% observed once, and the top ten hold less than 3%. This sequence originates from a woman aged 55 to 70 with acute or convalescent COVID-19. Sequences were obtained from peripheral blood. This sequence joins TRBV30 and TRBJ1-2; no definite D call. The CDR3 DNA sequence: TGTGCCTGGAGTGTAGTAGTGTCCATATCTAACTATGGCTACACCTTC. Protein: CAWSVVVSISNYGYTF.